This record concerns one TCR beta chain sequence. Its matching antigen is unknown. Researchers partitioned CD4+ cells into CD45RA+ naive and CD45RA-negative memory subsets. The sample originates from a study of shared clonotypes between healthy human individuals. General study findings and limits: Naive subsets usually exceeded memory subsets in estimated richness. Few donors restricted represented genetic and exposure-history diversity.

The CDR3 runs to 15 residues. Per germline, CDR1 SNHLY and CDR2 FYNNEI. With V trimmed by 4 bases and J by 10 bases, 9 bases remained unmatched. Repertoires were generated with immunoSEQ multiplex PCR, while TCRdb's copy carries only in-frame clones and drops some. This table has roughly 330,000 clones, approximately 79% appearing once. The source material was memory CD4+ T cells sorted from blood. Subset denoted: CD45RA-negative fraction. The sequence derives from a man under 40 in good health. The chain uses TRBV2 and TRBJ2-1; TRBD2 matches 11 bases. The DNA for the CDR3 is TGTGCCAGCAGTGGACTAGCGGGGTTTCAAGGGGAGCAGTTCTTC. Amino acids: CASSGLAGFQGEQFF.